Presented here are 8 T cell receptor beta chains from one specimen sequenced in a study of post-analysis software for immune sequencing data. Findings and caveats of the study: About five TRBV segments were more frequent in patients than controls; TRBV5-6, TRBV5-1 and TRBV20-1 belonged to this group.

These receptors are not linked to any known antigen. The TCR beta cDNA libraries carried unique molecular identifiers. TCRdb passed the PCR reads through MiXCR, listing each CDR3 protein once. The sample comprises about 540,000 distinct CDR3 sequences, about a third of which are singletons, and approximately 6% rests with the top ten. The sample was blood. These receptor sequences come from a girl under 18 with multiple sclerosis.

This clonotype was observed a few times. The genes are TRBV9 and TRBJ2-1; 9 nucleotides agree with TRBD1. V lost 1 base, J lost 7 bases, and 6 bases stayed unmatched. The CDR3 runs 15 residues. Per the germline V gene, CDR1 is SGDLS and CDR2 is YYNGEE. The CDR3 DNA sequence: TGTGCCAGCAGCGTATGGGGACAGGGTGCGAATGAGCAGTTCTTC. This codes for CASSVWGQGANEQFF.

The chain links TRBV20-1 to TRBJ2-7, with TRBD2 identical over 12 bases. Trimming cost V 5 bases and J 4 bases; bases outside gene matches: 6. Looked up from germline, CDR1 is DFQATT and CDR2 is SNEGSKA (reference sequence). The CDR3 consists of 14 residues. For the CDR3, the DNA is TGCAGTGCTGGGACTAGCGGGCGTTCTTACGAGCAGTACTTC. It codes for CSAGTSGRSYEQYF.

This clonotype was detected only a few times. The chain combines TRBV20-1 with TRBJ2-3; tentative D call: TRBD1 (6 bases). The CDR3 is 13 amino acids. Trimming took off 5 bases at V and 4 bases at J, with 13 bases between the two ends. In germline, CDR1 is DFQATT, CDR2 SNEGSKA (reference sequence). CDR3: CSADRFGADTQYF. The CDR3 coding sequence is TGCAGTGCTGACAGGTTTGGGGCAGATACGCAGTATTTT.

This clonotype turned up a few times. The chain uses TRBV7-6 and TRBJ2-1; possible D gene TRBD2, 5 bases. V was clipped by 5 bases and J by 6 bases, with 20 bases between them. The CDR3 is 16 residues long. Germline lookup yields CDR1 SGHVS and CDR2 FNYEAQ. Here the CDR3 DNA reads TGTGCCAGCAGCGTGTTAGGAGCGCGGGCCCCCAATGAGCAGTTCTTC. This encodes CASSVLGARAPNEQFF. Variable domain in full (rest from reference TRBV7-6 and TRBJ2-1): GAGVSQSPRYKVTKRGQDVALRCDPISGHVSLYWYRQALGQGPEFLTYFNYEAQQDKSGLPNDRFSAERPEGSISTLTIQRTEQRDSAMYRCASSVLGARAPNEQFFGPGTRLTVL.

CDR3 protein: CSAYTGDNQPQHF. CDR3 DNA sequence: TGCAGTGCTTACACAGGGGACAATCAGCCCCAGCATTTT. The V gene is TRBV20-1, the J gene TRBJ1-5, with 7 positions matching TRBD1. Germline V CDR1 and CDR2: DFQATT, SNEGSKA (reference sequence). J was trimmed by 3 bases and V by 5 bases; bases with no gene match: 4. This CDR3 is built from 13 residues.

The chain combines TRBV25-1 with TRBJ1-4; no clear D gene. The CDR3 is 15 amino acids. CDR1 is MGHDK and CDR2 is SYGVNS in the germline V gene. V was cut by 4 bases and J by 2 bases, with 11 bases left in between. The CDR3 DNA reads as TGTGCCAGCAGTGGTTTTCGACCCACTAATGAAAAACTGTTTTTT. This sequence encodes CASSGFRPTNEKLFF.

This chain uses TRBV12-3 or TRBV12-4 with TRBJ2-3; D tentatively reads TRBD1 or TRBD2 (5 bases each). CDR3 length equals 14 residues. Trimming removed 1 base from V and 5 bases from J, with 10 bases in between. Here the CDR3 DNA reads TGTGCCAGCAGTTTAGATGGGACCCGAGATACGCAGTATTTT. It translates to CASSLDGTRDTQYF.

This clonotype appeared a few times. This chain connects TRBV20-1 to TRBJ1-5, with 10 bases fitting TRBD1. Losses at the gene ends were 5 bases for V and 3 bases for J; bases not matched to a gene: 4. CDR1 is DFQATT and CDR2 is SNEGSKA in the germline V gene (reference sequence). This CDR3 has 14 amino acids. CDR3 residues: CSASGTGVNQPQHF. CDR3 bases: TGCAGTGCTTCCGGGACAGGGGTCAATCAGCCCCAGCATTTT.